This T cell receptor (beta chain) came from a study of PD-1 blockade in classical Hodgkin lymphoma. Broader study findings: A significant rise in TCR diversity by C4D1 was seen for CD4+ but not CD8+ cells. Reported baseline diversity: healthy donors highest, relapsed/refractory patients lowest. When nivolumab was started under 1 year after ASCT, patients were excluded.

Generated by immunoSEQ multiplex PCR, the TCRdb table keeps only in-frame clones and is missing some. The profile covers around 150,000 clones, with approximately 72% appearing a single time and roughly 9.2% taken by the ten largest. This clone was counted between two and nine times. Its antigen is currently unknown. V was clipped by 5 bases and J by 10 bases; unmatched bases: 4. Germline V gene sequence: CDR1 LNHDA, CDR2 SQIVND (reference sequence). There are 13 residues in the CDR3. Every patient relapsed after autologous stem cell transplantation, and brentuximab vedotin exposure varied. Sequenced material: peripheral blood mononuclear cells (PBMCs), taken before the second cycle of nivolumab. The sequence was collected from a human donor with classical Hodgkin lymphoma. The chain links TRBV19 to TRBJ1-4, with 10 positions matching TRBD1. The CDR3 sequence is CASSGTGEGKLFF. CDR3 nucleotides: TGTGCCAGTAGTGGGACAGGGGAAGGAAAACTGTTTTTT.